This record looks at one TCR beta chain sequence and its context. Antigen specificity is unknown. This sample is drawn from a study of T cell responses to AZD1222 COVID-19 vaccine. Study outcomes and limitations: With two AZD1222 doses given, Spike-specific TCR breadth and depth both rose.

V was pared by 4 bases and J by 3 bases, with 9 bases of the junction left unmatched. The germline gives CDR1 MNHNS, CDR2 SASEGT. The CDR3 has 16 residues. Some clones are missing from TCRdb's copy, which holds only in-frame ones; the method was immunoSEQ multiplex PCR. The data contain 90,000 to 130,000 clones, around 85% of them singletons. This TCR was sampled from an adult in good health. This chain links TRBV6-1 with TRBJ1-1, with 9 bases that match TRBD1. The starting material was peripheral blood, obtained on day 0 of AZD1222 vaccination. The CDR3 loop is CASSGTGASRYTEAFF. The DNA of the CDR3 is TGTGCCAGCAGTGGGACAGGGGCCTCAAGGTACACTGAAGCTTTCTTT.